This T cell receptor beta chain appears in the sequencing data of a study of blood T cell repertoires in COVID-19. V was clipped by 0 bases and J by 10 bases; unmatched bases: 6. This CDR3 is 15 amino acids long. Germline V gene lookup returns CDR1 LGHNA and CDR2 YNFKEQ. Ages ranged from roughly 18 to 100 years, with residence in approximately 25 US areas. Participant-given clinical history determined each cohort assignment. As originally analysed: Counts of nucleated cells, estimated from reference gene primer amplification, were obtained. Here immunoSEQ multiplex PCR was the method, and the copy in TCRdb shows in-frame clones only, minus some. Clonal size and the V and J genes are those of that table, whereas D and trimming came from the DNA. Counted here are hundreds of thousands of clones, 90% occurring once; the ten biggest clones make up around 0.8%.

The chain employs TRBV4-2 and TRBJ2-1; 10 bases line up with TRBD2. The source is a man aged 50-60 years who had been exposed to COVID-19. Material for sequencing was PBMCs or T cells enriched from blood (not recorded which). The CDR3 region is CASSQEEREGGEQFF. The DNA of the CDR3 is TGTGCCAGCAGCCAAGAGGAGCGGGAGGGCGGGGAGCAGTTCTTC.